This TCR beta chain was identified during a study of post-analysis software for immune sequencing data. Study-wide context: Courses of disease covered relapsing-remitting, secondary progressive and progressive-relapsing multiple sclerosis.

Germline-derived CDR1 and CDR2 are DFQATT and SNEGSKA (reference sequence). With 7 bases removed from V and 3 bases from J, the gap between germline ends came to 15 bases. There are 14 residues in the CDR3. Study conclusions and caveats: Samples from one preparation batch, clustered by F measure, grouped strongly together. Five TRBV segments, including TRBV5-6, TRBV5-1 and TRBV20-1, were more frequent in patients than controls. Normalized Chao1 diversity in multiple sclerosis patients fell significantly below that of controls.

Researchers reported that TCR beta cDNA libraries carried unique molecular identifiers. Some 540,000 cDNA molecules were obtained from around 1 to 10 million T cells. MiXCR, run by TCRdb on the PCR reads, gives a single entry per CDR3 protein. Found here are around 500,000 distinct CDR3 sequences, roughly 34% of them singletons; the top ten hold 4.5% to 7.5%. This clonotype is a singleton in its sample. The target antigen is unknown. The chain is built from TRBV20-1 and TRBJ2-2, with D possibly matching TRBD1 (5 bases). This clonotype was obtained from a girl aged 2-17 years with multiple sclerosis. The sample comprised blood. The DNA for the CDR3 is TGCAGTGTCCCCGGACGACAGTACACCGGGGAGCTGTTTTTT. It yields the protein CSVPGRQYTGELFF.